This T cell receptor (beta chain) is drawn from a study of technical replicates of blood from several donors. Per the germline V gene, CDR1 is MDHEN and CDR2 is SYDVKM. This CDR3 region has 14 residues. V was trimmed by 3 bases and J by 3 bases, leaving 12 bases between them. The assay was immunoSEQ multiplex PCR, and TCRdb's table has in-frame clones only and misses some. Among nearly 95,000 clones listed, 90% to 96% were seen once. The chain uses TRBV28 and TRBJ2-7; D is ambiguous. This TCR was recovered from a human donor in good health. The specimen sequenced was T cells isolated from PBMCs. CDR3 residues: CASSFPLGSYEQYF. For the CDR3, the DNA is TGTGCCAGCAGTTTCCCTCTTGGCAGCTACGAGCAGTACTTC.